This TCR beta chain appears in the sequencing data of a study of T cell responses to AZD1222 COVID-19 vaccine. Notes on the study in general: None of the repertoires were sampled until the peak T cell response had passed. Regions left unmutated in variants are reportedly the target of nearly half of spike-specific TCRs. Spike-specific TCR breadth and depth both grew after two AZD1222 doses. Donors were largely white British and mainly female; clonal diversity was possibly underestimated.

Profiled with immunoSEQ multiplex PCR; TCRdb holds only in-frame clones, not every one. The table lists about 120,000 clones, roughly 87% of them singletons. Losses at the gene ends were 5 bases for V and 0 bases for J; bases not matched to a gene: 17. The germline gives CDR1 MDHEN, CDR2 SYDVKM. The CDR3 covers 20 residues. Comment on this clone: Antigen unknown.

This sequence was found in an adult in good health. This sample comprised peripheral blood, obtained on day 0 of AZD1222 vaccination. The chain uses TRBV28 and TRBJ2-4; 9 bases match TRBD2. The CDR3 here is CASSPRRGLAQKLAKNIQYF. Written as DNA, the CDR3 is TGTGCCAGCAGTCCAAGGCGGGGACTAGCCCAAAAGCTAGCCAAAAACATTCAGTACTTC.